The 25 T cell receptor beta chains below come from one sample, sequenced in a study of STAT5B mutations in CD4+ large granular lymphocyte leukemia. TCRdb's table, derived via immunoSEQ multiplex PCR, lists solely in-frame clones and lacks some. The repertoire holds approximately 40,000 clones, with approximately 80% as singletons. Source material: CD4+ T cells from blood buffy coats. These receptors were obtained from a human donor in good health.

This chain uses TRBV21-1 with TRBJ1-1; TRBD1 is the table's D call and was not checked against the DNA. TRBV21-1 is given as a pseudogene. There are 15 residues in the CDR3. In DNA, the CDR3 is TGTGCCAGCAGCAAAGTTGGGGCAATGAACACTGAAGCTTTCTTT. Translated: CASSKVGAMNTEAFF.

The gene calls are TRBV14 and TRBJ2-3, with D maybe TRBD1 (6 bases). Germline lookup yields CDR1 SGHDN and CDR2 FVKESK. V was shortened by 2 bases and J by 3 bases, with 9 bases between the two germline ends. The CDR3 is 14 residues long. Here the CDR3 DNA reads TGTGCCAGCAGCCAAAGAGGGGGAACAGATACGCAGTATTTT. This encodes CASSQRGGTDTQYF.

This chain uses TRBV7-9 with TRBJ2-1; D unclear. Germline V gene sequence: CDR1 SEHNR, CDR2 FQNEAQ (reference sequence). Trimming took off 0 bases at V and 0 bases at J, with 6 bases between the two ends. The CDR3 is 15 residues long. CDR3 nucleotides: TGTGCCAGCAGCTTAGCGGTCAGCTCCTACAATGAGCAGTTCTTC. It encodes CASSLAVSSYNEQFF. The variable domain in full, completed from reference TRBV7-9 and TRBJ2-1, reads DTGVSQNPRHKITKRGQNVTFRCDPISEHNRLYWYRQTLGQGPEFLTYFQNEAQLEKSRLLSDRFSAERPKGSFSTLEIQRTEQGDSAMYLCASSLAVSSYNEQFFGPGTRLTVL.

This clone was seen a handful of times. V usage is TRBV6-6 and J usage is TRBJ1-1; possible D gene TRBD1, 5 bases. The CDR3 runs to 13 residues. CDR1 and CDR2 from the germline V gene are MNHNY and SVGAGI (reference sequence). V was shortened by 6 bases and J by 4 bases, with 12 bases between the two germline ends. The CDR3 region is CASRGVDGTEAFF. The DNA of the CDR3 is TGTGCCAGCAGAGGGGTTGATGGCACTGAAGCTTTCTTT.

The chain uses TRBV2 and TRBJ2-3; D is perhaps TRBD2 (6 bases). CDR3 length equals 14 residues. Trimming cost V 6 bases and J 4 bases, with 14 bases left between them. The germline CDR1 and CDR2 sequences are SNHLY and FYNNEI. The DNA for the CDR3 is TGTGCCAGCAGACCCGCCCGGGAGTCAGATACGCAGTATTTT. Residues: CASRPARESDTQYF.

The chain combines TRBV4-1 with TRBJ2-1; 13 nucleotides line up with TRBD2. This CDR3 region has 16 residues. The germline V gene has CDR1 MGHRA and CDR2 YSYEKL. The trim removed 4 bases at V and 7 bases at J, leaving 7 bases unmatched. The DNA for the CDR3 is TGCGCCAGCAGCCTTACCGGGACTAGCGGGATGAATGAGCAGTTCTTC. It yields the protein CASSLTGTSGMNEQFF.

The chain is built from TRBV11-3 and TRBJ2-7; possibly TRBD1 for D (5 bases). The CDR3 spans 14 residues. Germline V lookup: CDR1 SGHNT, CDR2 YENEEA. V was clipped by 3 bases and J by 2 bases, with 11 bases between them. In DNA, the CDR3 is TGTGCCAGCAGCTTCTTGACAGATACCTACGAGCAGTACTTC. Its protein is CASSFLTDTYEQYF. The variable domain in full, with the rest retrieved from reference TRBV11-3 and TRBJ2-7, is EAGVVQSPRYKIIEKKQPVAFWCNPISGHNTLYWYLQNLGQGPELLIRYENEEAVDDSQLPKDRFSAERLKGVDSTLKIQPAELGDSAVYLCASSFLTDTYEQYFGPGTRLTVT.

The chain has TRBV29-1 and TRBJ2-1, with 7 positions matching TRBD2. This CDR3 contains 14 residues. With V trimmed by 4 bases and J by 10 bases, 13 bases remained unmatched. Germline V gene data show CDR1 as SQVTM and CDR2 as ANQGSEA. Here the CDR3 reads CSVVGTSVPWEQFF. CDR3 bases: TGCAGCGTTGTGGGTACTAGCGTACCCTGGGAGCAGTTCTTC.

J is TRBJ2-3 and V is TRBV27; D call uncertain. Per germline, CDR1 MNHEY and CDR2 SMNVEV (reference sequence). The germline V and J ends were trimmed by 5 bases and 2 bases, with 11 bases remaining between them. The CDR3 is 14 amino acids. The CDR3 DNA follows: TGTGCCAGCAGTCCTCTAAGGGTCACAGATACGCAGTATTTT. Protein product: CASSPLRVTDTQYF.

The chain carries TRBV30 and TRBJ1-2; 7 nucleotides line up with TRBD1. Germline CDR1 GTSNPN, CDR2 SVGIG (reference sequence). The CDR3 spans 11 residues. The ends lost 3 bases at V and 5 bases at J; junction bases unmatched: 0. The CDR3 DNA reads as TGTGCCTGGAGCAGGGGGTATGGCTACACCTTC. This codes for CAWSRGYGYTF.

In its sample, this clone was seen a few times. The chain couples TRBV6-6 to TRBJ2-2; no clear D. V lost 6 bases to trimming and J lost 8 bases, with 7 bases between them. This CDR3 is built from 11 residues. Per germline, CDR1 MNHNY and CDR2 SVGAGI (reference sequence). The CDR3 reads CASSRTGELFF. The CDR3 DNA reads as TGTGCCAGCAGCCGAACGGGGGAGCTGTTTTTT.

This clone came up a few times. This rearrangement joins TRBV9 to TRBJ2-1, with D hard to call. Germline V gene data show CDR1 as SGDLS and CDR2 as YYNGEE. CDR3 length: 14 residues. V was shortened by 0 bases and J by 8 bases, with 12 bases between the two germline ends. CDR3 sequence reads: CASSVAGLRDEQFF. In DNA form, the CDR3 reads TGTGCCAGCAGCGTAGCCGGGCTCCGCGATGAGCAGTTCTTC.

The rearrangement uses TRBV5-1 and TRBJ2-6, with TRBD2 matching 11 bases. Germline V lookup: CDR1 SGHRS, CDR2 YFSETQ. V shed 0 bases, J shed 2 bases, and the junction held 1 base outside the gene matches. The CDR3 totals 17 residues. CDR3: CASSLGLAGTGANVLTF. CDR3 nucleotide sequence: TGCGCCAGCAGCTTGGGACTAGCGGGGACTGGGGCCAACGTCCTGACTTTC.

The CDR3: CASSVQGITEAFF. In DNA form, the CDR3 reads TGTGCCAGCAGCGTACAGGGAATCACTGAAGCTTTCTTT. V and J are TRBV7-2 and TRBJ1-1; D is possibly TRBD1 (6 bases). The CDR3 is 13 amino acids. Between the trimmed V and J ends, which lost 5 bases and 4 bases, there was a span of 11 bases. CDR1 is SGHTA and CDR2 is FQGNSA in the germline V gene.

The chain is built from TRBV11-1 and TRBJ2-7; D is uncertain. V was shortened by 5 bases and J by 4 bases, with 9 bases between the two germline ends. There are 12 residues in the CDR3. CDR1 and CDR2 (germline): SGHAT, FQDESV (reference sequence). The CDR3 region has the DNA TGTGCCAGCAGCCCAAGGGCATACGAGCAGTACTTC. Translation gives CASSPRAYEQYF.

The chain combines TRBV7-8 with TRBJ2-5; TRBD2 agrees at 9 bases. There are 14 residues in the CDR3. V lost 0 bases and J lost 5; bases outside the gene matches: 1. Germline CDR1 SGHVS, CDR2 FQNEAQ. The CDR3 loop reads CASSLASGRETQYF. The CDR3 bases are TGTGCCAGCAGCTTAGCGAGCGGGAGGGAGACCCAGTACTTC.

This chain uses TRBV6-1 with TRBJ1-2, with 9 bases identical to TRBD1. With V trimmed by 3 bases and J by 4 bases, 6 bases remained unmatched. The CDR3 has 15 amino acids. The V gene's germline CDR1 is MNHNS and CDR2 SASEGT. CDR3 bases: TGTGCCAGCAGTGACTTGGGACAGGGTCGCTATGGCTACACCTTC. Encoded protein: CASSDLGQGRYGYTF.

The chain joins TRBV5-8 to TRBJ2-1; 7 nucleotides align to TRBD1. CDR1 and CDR2 (germline): SGHTS, YDEGEE. The ends lost 1 base at V and 3 bases at J; junction bases unmatched: 4. This CDR3 contains 15 residues. CDR3 nucleotide sequence: TGTGCCAGCAGCTTGCACAGGGGAAACTACAATGAGCAGTTCTTC. Protein sequence: CASSLHRGNYNEQFF.

This chain links TRBV7-2 with TRBJ2-7; D is unclear. The germline V gene has CDR1 SGHTA and CDR2 FQGNSA. This CDR3 has 15 residues. V was trimmed by 5 bases and J by 0 bases, leaving 14 bases between them. The DNA of the CDR3 is TGTGCCAGCAGCCAAAGGCCCCAGCTCTCCTACGAGCAGTACTTC. Its protein is CASSQRPQLSYEQYF. The full variable domain, in which reference TRBV7-2 and TRBJ2-7 provide the parts outside the CDR3, is GAGVSQSPSNKVTEKGKDVELRCDPISGHTALYWYRQSLGQGLEFLIYFQGNSAPDKSGLPSDRFSAERTGGSVSTLTIQRTQQEDSAVYLCASSQRPQLSYEQYFGPGTRLTVT.

This chain links TRBV25-1 with TRBJ2-7, with D possibly matching TRBD1 (5 bases). Germline CDR1 is MGHDK and CDR2 is SYGVNS. V lost 3 bases and J 5 bases, leaving 14 bases between the germline ends. This CDR3 is built from 14 residues. The CDR3 bases are TGTGCCAGCAGTGATGCAGGGCATTGGGACGAGCAGTACTTC. Protein product: CASSDAGHWDEQYF.

The table lists this clone with a few counts. The CDR3 region is CAISEQDRGNEQYF. For the CDR3, the DNA is TGTGCCATCAGTGAGCAGGACAGGGGCAACGAGCAGTACTTC. The chain joins TRBV10-3 to TRBJ2-7; 9 nucleotides align to TRBD1. Germline V gene sequence: CDR1 ENHRY, CDR2 SYGVKD. V was clipped by 2 bases and J by 5 bases; unmatched bases: 4. The CDR3 is 14 residues long.

This chain uses TRBV7-9 with TRBJ1-5; D uncertain. Trimming left V 1 base short and J 7 bases short, with 17 bases between. Germline CDR1 reads SEHNR; CDR2 reads FQNEAQ (reference sequence). The CDR3 runs 16 residues. The CDR3 reads CASSLGQPNLDQPQHF. The CDR3 region has the DNA TGTGCCAGCAGCTTAGGGCAGCCAAATCTGGACCAGCCCCAGCATTTT. The whole variable domain, remainder taken from reference TRBV7-9 and TRBJ1-5, is DTGVSQNPRHKITKRGQNVTFRCDPISEHNRLYWYRQTLGQGPEFLTYFQNEAQLEKSRLLSDRFSAERPKGSFSTLEIQRTEQGDSAMYLCASSLGQPNLDQPQHFGDGTRLSIL.

This clone has only one observation. V is TRBV2 and J is TRBJ2-1; the D gene is possibly TRBD2 (6 bases). Trimming left V 6 bases short and J 5 bases short, with 11 bases between. The CDR3 is 13 amino acids. Germline V gene data show CDR1 as SNHLY and CDR2 as FYNNEI. CDR3 amino acids: CASSGTLHNEQFF. For the CDR3, the DNA is TGTGCCAGCAGCGGGACTTTACACAATGAGCAGTTCTTC.

CDR3 residues: CAIMGGNTEAFF. The CDR3 DNA reads TGTGCCATCATGGGGGGGAACACTGAAGCTTTCTTT. The rearrangement joins TRBV10-3 to TRBJ1-1; weak D call: TRBD1 (5 bases). Trimming removed 7 bases at V and 1 base at J, with 7 bases between. Germline V gene sequence: CDR1 ENHRY, CDR2 SYGVKD. The CDR3 sequence is 12 residues long.

Here the CDR3 reads CASAGGRSSYEQYF. The CDR3 DNA sequence: TGTGCCAGTGCAGGGGGGCGTAGTTCCTACGAGCAGTACTTC. V gene TRBV30 combines with J gene TRBJ2-7; TRBD1 is a possible D gene (7 bases). Germline assignment: CDR1 GTSNPN and CDR2 SVGIG (reference sequence). Trimming shortened V by 8 bases and J by 1 base, and 18 bases separated the two germline ends. This CDR3 has 14 residues.